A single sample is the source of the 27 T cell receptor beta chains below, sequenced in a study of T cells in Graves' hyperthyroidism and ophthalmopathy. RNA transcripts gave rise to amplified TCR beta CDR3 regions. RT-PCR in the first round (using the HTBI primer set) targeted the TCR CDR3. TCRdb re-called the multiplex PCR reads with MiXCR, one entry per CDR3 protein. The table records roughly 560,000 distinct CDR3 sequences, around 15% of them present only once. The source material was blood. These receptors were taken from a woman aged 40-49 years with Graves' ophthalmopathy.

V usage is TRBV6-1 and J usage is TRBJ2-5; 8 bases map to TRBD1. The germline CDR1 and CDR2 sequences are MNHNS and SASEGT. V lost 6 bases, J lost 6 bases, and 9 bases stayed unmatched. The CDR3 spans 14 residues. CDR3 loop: CASRMAGGGKTQYF. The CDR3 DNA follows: TGTGCCAGCAGGATGGCAGGGGGCGGAAAGACCCAGTACTTC.

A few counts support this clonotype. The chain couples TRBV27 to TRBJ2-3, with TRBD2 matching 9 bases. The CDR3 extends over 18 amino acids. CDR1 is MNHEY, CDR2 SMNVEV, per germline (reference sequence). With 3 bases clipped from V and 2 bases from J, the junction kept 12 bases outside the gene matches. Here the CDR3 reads CASSLRLAGNSPTDTQYF. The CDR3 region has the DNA TGTGCCAGCAGTTTGAGGCTAGCGGGAAACTCACCCACAGATACGCAGTATTTT.

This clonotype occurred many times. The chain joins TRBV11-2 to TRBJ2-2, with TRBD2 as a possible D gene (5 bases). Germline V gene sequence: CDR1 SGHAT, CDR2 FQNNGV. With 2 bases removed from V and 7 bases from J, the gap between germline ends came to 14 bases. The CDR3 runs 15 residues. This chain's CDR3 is CASSLNSLVGGELFF. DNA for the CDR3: TGTGCCAGCAGCTTAAATTCACTAGTTGGCGGGGAGCTGTTTTTT.

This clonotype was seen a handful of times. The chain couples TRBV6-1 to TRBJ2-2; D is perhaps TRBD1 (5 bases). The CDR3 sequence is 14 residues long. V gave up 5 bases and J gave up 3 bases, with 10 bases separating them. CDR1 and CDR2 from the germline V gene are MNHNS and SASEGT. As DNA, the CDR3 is TGTGCCAGCAGTACACCAGGGTACACCGGGGAGCTGTTTTTT. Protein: CASSTPGYTGELFF.

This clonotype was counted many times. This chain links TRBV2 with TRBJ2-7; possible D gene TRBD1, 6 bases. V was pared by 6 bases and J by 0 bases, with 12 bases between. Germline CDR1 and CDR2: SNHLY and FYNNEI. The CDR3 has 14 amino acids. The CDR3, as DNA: TGTGCCAGCAGGTTCGACAGGAGCTCCTACGAGCAGTACTTC. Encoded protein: CASRFDRSSYEQYF.

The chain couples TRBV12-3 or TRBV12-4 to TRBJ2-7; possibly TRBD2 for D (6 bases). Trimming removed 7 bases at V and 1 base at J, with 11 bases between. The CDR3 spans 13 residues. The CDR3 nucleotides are TGTGCCAGCATGAGCGGGCTATCCTACGAGCAGTACTTC. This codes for CASMSGLSYEQYF.

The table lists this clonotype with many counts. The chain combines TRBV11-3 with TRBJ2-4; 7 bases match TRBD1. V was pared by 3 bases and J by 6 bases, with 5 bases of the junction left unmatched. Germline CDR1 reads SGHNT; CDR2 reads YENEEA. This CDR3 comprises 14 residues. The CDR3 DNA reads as TGTGCCAGCAGCTTGACAGGGACGAGAAACATTCAGTACTTC. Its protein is CASSLTGTRNIQYF.

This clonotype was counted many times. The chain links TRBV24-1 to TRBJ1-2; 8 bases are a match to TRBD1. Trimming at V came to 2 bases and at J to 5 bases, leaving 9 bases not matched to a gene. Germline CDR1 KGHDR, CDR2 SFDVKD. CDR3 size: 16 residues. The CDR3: CATSDSSWTGIYGYTF. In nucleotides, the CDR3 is TGTGCCACCAGTGATTCTTCCTGGACAGGGATTTATGGCTACACCTTC.

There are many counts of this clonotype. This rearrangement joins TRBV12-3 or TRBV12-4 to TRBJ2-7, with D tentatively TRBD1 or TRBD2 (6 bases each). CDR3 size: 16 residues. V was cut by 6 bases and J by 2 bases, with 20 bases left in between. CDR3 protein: CASSDYGGQGAYEQYF. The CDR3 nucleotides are TGTGCCAGCAGCGATTACGGGGGCCAAGGGGCCTACGAGCAGTACTTC.

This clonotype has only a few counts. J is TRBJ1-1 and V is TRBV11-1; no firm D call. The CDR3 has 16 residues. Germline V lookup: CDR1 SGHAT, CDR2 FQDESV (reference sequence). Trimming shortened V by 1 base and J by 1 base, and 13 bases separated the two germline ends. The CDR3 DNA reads TGTGCCAGCAGCTTAGTTAAGGGCGGCGAGAACACTGAAGCTTTCTTT. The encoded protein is CASSLVKGGENTEAFF.

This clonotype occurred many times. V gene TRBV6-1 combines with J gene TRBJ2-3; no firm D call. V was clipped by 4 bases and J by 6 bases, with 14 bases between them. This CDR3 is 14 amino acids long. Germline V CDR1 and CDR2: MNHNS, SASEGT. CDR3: CASSVARMGDTQYF. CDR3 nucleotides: TGTGCCAGCAGTGTGGCAAGAATGGGGGATACGCAGTATTTT.

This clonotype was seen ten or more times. CDR3 amino acids: CASSLKGQETQYF. CDR3 bases: TGTGCCAGCAGTTTAAAGGGGCAAGAGACCCAGTACTTC. The chain links TRBV12-3 or TRBV12-4 to TRBJ2-5, with D maybe TRBD1 (5 bases). CDR3 length: 13 amino acids. V lost 2 bases and J 2 bases, leaving 6 bases between the germline ends.

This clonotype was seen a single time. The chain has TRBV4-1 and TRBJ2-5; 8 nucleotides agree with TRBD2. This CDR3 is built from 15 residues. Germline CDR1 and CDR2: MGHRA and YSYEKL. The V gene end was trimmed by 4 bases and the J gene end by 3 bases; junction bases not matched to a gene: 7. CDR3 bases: TGCGCCAGCAGCCCAGCAGCGGGAGTGGAAGAGACCCAGTACTTC. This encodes CASSPAAGVEETQYF.

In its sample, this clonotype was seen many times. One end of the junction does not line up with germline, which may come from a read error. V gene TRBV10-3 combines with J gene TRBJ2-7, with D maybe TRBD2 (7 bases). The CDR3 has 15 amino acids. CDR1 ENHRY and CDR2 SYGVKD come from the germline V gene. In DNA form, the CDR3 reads TGTGCCATCAGAGTGGGGGGGCAGCCCTCCGACGAGCAGTACTTC. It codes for CAIRVGGQPSDEQYF.

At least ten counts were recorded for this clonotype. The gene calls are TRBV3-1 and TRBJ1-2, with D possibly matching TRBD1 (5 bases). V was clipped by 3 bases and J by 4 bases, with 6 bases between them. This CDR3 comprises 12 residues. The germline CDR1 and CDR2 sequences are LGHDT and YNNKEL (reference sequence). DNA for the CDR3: TGTGCCAGCAGCCAGGGACTCTATGGCTACACCTTC. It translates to CASSQGLYGYTF. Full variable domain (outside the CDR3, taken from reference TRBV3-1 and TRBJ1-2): DTAVSQTPKYLVTQMGNDKSIKCEQNLGHDTMYWYKQDSKKFLKIMFSYNNKELIINETVPNRFSPKSPDKAHLNLHINSLELGDSAVYFCASSQGLYGYTFGSGTRLTVV.

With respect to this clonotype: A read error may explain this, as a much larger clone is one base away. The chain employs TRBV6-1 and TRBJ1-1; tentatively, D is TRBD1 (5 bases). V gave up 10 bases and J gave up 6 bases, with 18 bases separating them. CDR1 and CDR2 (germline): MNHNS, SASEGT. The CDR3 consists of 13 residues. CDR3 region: CANIHGRDPEAFF. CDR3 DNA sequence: TGTGCCAACATCCACGGACGGGACCCTGAAGCTTTCTTT.

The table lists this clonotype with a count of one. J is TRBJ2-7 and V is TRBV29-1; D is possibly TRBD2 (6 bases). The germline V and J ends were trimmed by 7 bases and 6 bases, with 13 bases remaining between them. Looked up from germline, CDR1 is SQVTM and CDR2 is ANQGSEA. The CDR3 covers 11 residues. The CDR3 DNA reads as TGCAGCGCCGGAGGGGCCGCCGAGCAGTACTTC. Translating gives CSAGGAAEQYF.

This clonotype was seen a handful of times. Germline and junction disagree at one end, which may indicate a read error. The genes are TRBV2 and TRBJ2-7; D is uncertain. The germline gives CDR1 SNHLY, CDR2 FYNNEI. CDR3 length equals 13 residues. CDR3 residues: CASRISITYEQYF. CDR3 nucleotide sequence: TGTGCCAGCAGGATTAGCATTACCTACGAGCAGTACTTT.

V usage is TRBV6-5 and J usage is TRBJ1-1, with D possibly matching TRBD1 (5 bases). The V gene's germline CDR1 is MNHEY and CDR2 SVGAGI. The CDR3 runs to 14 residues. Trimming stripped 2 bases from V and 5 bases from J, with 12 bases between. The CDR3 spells CASSYLGRETEAFF. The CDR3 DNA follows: TGTGCCAGCAGTTACCTGGGCAGGGAGACTGAAGCTTTCTTT.

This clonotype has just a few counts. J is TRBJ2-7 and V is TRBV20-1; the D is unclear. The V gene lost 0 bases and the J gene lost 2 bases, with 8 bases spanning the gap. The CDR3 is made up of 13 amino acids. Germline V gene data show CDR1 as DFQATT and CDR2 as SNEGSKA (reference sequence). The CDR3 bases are TGCAGTGCTAGAGATATAGCAGCCTACGAGCAGTACTTC. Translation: CSARDIAAYEQYF.

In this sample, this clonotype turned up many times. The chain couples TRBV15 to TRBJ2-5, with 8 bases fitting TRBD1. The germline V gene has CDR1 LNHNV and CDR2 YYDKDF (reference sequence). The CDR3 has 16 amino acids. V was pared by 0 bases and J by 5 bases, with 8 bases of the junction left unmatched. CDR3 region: CATSRDRSGGRETQYF. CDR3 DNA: TGTGCCACCAGCAGAGATCGATCAGGGGGCCGTGAGACCCAGTACTTC. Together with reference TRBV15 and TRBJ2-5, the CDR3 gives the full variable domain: DAMVIQNPRYQVTQFGKPVTLSCSQTLNHNVMYWYQQKSSQAPKLLFHYYDKDFNNEADTPDNFQSRRPNTSFCFLDIRSPGLGDTAMYLCATSRDRSGGRETQYFGPGTRLLVL.

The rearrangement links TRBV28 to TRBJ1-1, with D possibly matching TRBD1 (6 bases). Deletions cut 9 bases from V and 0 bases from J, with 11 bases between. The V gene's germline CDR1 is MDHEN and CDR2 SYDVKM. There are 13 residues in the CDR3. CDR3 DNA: TGTGCCAGTGAAGGGGGGGTGAACACTGAAGCTTTCTTT. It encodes CASEGGVNTEAFF.

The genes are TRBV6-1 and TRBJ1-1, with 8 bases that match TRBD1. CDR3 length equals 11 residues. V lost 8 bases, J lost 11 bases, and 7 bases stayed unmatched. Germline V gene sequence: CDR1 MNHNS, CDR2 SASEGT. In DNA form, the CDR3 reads TGTGCCAGCGACTTCACAGGGGGGGCTTTCTTT. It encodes CASDFTGGAFF.

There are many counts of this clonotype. The CDR3 sequence is CASSPRGGQGAPDTQYF. The CDR3 DNA follows: TGCGCCAGCAGCCCCCGGGGCGGGCAGGGGGCACCAGATACGCAGTATTTT. The V and J genes are TRBV4-1 and TRBJ2-3; 8 bases are a match to TRBD1. This CDR3 contains 17 residues. The trim removed 4 bases at V and 4 bases at J, leaving 13 bases unmatched. Germline CDR1 reads MGHRA; CDR2 reads YSYEKL.

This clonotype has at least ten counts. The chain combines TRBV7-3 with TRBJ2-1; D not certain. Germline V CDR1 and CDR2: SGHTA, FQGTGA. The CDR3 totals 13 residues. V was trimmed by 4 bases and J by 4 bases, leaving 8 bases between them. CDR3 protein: CASSSASYNEQFF. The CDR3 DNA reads TGTGCCAGCAGCTCGGCCTCTTACAATGAGCAGTTCTTC. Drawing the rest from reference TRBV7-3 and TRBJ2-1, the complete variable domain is GAGVSQTPSNKVTEKGKYVELRCDPISGHTALYWYRQSLGQGPEFLIYFQGTGAADDSGLPNDRFFAVRPEGSVSTLKIQRTERGDSAVYLCASSSASYNEQFFGPGTRLTVL.

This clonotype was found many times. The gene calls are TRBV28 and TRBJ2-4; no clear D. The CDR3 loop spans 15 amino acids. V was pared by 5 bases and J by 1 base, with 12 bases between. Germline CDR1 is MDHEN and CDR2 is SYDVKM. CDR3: CASSIPGHAKNIQYF. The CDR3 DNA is TGTGCCAGCAGTATCCCCGGGCATGCCAAAAACATTCAGTACTTC.

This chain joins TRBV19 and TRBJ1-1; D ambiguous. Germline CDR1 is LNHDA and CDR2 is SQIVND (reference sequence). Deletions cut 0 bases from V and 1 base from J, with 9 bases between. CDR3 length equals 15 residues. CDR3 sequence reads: CASSIDLVENTEAFF. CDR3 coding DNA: TGTGCCAGTAGTATAGATCTAGTTGAGAACACTGAAGCTTTCTTT. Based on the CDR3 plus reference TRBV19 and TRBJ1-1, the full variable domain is DGGITQSPKYLFRKEGQNVTLSCEQNLNHDAMYWYRQDPGQGLRLIYYSQIVNDFQKGDIAEGYSVSREKKESFPLTVTSAQKNPTAFYLCASSIDLVENTEAFFGQGTRLTVV.